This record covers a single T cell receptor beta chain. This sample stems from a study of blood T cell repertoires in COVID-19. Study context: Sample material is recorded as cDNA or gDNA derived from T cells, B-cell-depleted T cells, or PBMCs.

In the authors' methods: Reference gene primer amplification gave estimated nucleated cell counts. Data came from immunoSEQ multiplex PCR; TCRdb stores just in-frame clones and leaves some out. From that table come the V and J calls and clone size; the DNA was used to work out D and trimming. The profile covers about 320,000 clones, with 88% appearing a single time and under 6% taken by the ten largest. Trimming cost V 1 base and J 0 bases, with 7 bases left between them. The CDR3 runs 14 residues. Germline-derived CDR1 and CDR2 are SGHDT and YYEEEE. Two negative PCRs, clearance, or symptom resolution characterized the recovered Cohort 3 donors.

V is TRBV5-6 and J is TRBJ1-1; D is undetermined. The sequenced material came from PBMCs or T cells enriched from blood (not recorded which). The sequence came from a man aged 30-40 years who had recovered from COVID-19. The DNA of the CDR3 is TGTGCCAGCAGCTTGACAATCCTGAACACTGAAGCTTTCTTT. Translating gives CASSLTILNTEAFF.